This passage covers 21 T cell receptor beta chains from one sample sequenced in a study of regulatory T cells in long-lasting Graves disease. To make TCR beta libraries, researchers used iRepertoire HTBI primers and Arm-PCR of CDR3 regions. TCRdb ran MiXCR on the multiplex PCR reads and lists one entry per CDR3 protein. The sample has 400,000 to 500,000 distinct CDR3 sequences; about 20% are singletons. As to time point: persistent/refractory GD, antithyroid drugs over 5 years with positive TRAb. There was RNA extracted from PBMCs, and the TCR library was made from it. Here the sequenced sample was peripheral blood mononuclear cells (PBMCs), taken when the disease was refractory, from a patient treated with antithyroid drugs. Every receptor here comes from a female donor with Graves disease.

The CDR3 sequence: CASSSEWGGQETQYF. The DNA of the CDR3 is TGTGCCAGCAGCTCTGAATGGGGAGGGCAAGAGACCCAGTACTTC. J is TRBJ2-5 and V is TRBV11-2; 7 nucleotides agree with TRBD2. The CDR3 length is 15 residues. Looked up from germline, CDR1 is SGHAT and CDR2 is FQNNGV. Trimming took 4 bases from V and 2 from J; bases not matched to a gene: 7. The full variable domain, rest sourced from reference TRBV11-2 and TRBJ2-5, is EAGVAQSPRYKIIEKRQSVAFWCNPISGHATLYWYQQILGQGPKLLIQFQNNGVVDDSQLPKDRFSAERLKGVDSTLKIQPAKLEDSAVYLCASSSEWGGQETQYFGPGTRLLVL.

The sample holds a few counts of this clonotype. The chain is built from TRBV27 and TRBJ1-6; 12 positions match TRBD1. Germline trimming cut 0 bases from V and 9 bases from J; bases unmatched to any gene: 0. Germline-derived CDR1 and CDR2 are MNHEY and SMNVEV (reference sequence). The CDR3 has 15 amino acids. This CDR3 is CASSLSGQGASPLHF. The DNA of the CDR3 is TGTGCCAGCAGTTTATCGGGACAGGGGGCTTCACCCCTCCACTTT.

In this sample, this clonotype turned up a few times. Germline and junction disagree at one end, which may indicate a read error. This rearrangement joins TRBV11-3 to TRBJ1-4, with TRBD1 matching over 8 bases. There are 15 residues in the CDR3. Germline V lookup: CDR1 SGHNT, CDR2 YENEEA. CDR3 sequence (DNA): TGTGCCAGCAGCCAGGGGGCCGCAACAAATGAAAAACTGTTTTTT. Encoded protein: CASSQGAATNEKLFF. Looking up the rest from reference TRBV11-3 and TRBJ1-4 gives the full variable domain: EAGVVQSPRYKIIEKKQPVAFWCNPISGHNTLYWYLQNLGQGPELLIRYENEEAVDDSQLPKDRFSAERLKGVDSTLKIQPAELGDSAVYLCASSQGAATNEKLFFGSGTQLSVL.

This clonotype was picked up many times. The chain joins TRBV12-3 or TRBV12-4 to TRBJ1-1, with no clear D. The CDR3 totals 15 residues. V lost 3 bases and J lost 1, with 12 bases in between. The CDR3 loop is CASSFLSRSNTEAFF. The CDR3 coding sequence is TGTGCCAGCAGTTTTTTATCTAGGTCGAACACTGAAGCTTTCTTT.

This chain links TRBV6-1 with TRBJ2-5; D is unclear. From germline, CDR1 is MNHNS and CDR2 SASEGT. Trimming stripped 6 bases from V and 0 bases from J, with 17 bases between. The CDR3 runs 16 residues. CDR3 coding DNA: TGTGCCAGCAGCCACCGGACCAACACGTACCAAGAGACCCAGTACTTC. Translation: CASSHRTNTYQETQYF.

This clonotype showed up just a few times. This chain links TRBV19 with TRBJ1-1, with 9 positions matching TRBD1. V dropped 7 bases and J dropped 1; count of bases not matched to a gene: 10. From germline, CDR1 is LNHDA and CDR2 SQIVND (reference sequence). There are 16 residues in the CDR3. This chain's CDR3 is CASTSGTGSRNTEAFF. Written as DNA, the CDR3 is TGTGCCAGTACCTCCGGGACAGGGAGCCGGAACACTGAAGCTTTCTTT.

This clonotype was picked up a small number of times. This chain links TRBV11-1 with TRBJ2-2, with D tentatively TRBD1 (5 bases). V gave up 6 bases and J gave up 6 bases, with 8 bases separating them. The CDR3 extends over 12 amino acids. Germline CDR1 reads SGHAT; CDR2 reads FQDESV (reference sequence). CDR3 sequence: CASRGAAGELFF. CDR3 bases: TGTGCCAGCAGAGGGGCAGCCGGGGAGCTGTTTTTT.

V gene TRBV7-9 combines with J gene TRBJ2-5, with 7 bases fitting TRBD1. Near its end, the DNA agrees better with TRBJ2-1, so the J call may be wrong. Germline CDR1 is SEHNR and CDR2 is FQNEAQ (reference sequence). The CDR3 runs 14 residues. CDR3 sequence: CASSRGTDWHEQFF. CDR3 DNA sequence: TGTGCCAGCAGCCGTGGGACAGATTGGCATGAGCAGTTCTTC.

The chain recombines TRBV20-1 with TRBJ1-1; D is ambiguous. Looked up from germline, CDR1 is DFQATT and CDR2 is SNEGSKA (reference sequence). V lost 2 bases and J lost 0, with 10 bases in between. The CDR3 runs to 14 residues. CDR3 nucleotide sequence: TGCAGTGCTAGAAACAGCTTAATGAACACTGAAGCTTTCTTT. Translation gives CSARNSLMNTEAFF.

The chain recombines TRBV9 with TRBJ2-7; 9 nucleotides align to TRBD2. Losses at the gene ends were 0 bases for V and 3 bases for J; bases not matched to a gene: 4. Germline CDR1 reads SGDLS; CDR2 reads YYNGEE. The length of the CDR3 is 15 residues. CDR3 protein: CASSVGLAGSYEQYF. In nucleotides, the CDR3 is TGTGCCAGCAGCGTAGGCCTAGCGGGAAGCTACGAGCAGTACTTC.

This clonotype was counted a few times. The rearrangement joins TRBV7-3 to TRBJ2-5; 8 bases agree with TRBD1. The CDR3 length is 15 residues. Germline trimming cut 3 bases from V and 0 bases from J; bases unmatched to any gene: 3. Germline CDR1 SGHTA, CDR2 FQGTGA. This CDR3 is CASSLQGAHQETQYF. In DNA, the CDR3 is TGTGCCAGCAGCTTGCAGGGGGCGCACCAAGAGACCCAGTACTTC.

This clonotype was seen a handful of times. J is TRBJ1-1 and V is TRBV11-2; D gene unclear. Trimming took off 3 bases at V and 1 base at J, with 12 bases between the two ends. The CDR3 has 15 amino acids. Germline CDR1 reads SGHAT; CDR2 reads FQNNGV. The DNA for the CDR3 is TGTGCCAGCAGCTTGCCAGCGGGCTGGAACACTGAAGCTTTCTTT. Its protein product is CASSLPAGWNTEAFF. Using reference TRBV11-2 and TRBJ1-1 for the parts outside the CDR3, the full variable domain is EAGVAQSPRYKIIEKRQSVAFWCNPISGHATLYWYQQILGQGPKLLIQFQNNGVVDDSQLPKDRFSAERLKGVDSTLKIQPAKLEDSAVYLCASSLPAGWNTEAFFGQGTRLTVV.

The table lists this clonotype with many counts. The CDR3 DNA reads TGTGCCAGCAGTTTACTATCGAGGGGGGAAGAGAACACTGAAGCTTTCTTT. Translating gives CASSLLSRGEENTEAFF. The gene calls are TRBV28 and TRBJ1-1; TRBD1 is a possible D gene (6 bases). Per germline, CDR1 MDHEN and CDR2 SYDVKM. The CDR3 loop spans 17 amino acids. Trimming stripped 2 bases from V and 1 base from J, with 17 bases between. The full variable domain, in which reference TRBV28 and TRBJ1-1 provide the parts outside the CDR3, is DVKVTQSSRYLVKRTGEKVFLECVQDMDHENMFWYRQDPGLGLRLIYFSYDVKMKEKGDIPEGYSVSREKKERFSLILESASTNQTSMYLCASSLLSRGEENTEAFFGQGTRLTVV.

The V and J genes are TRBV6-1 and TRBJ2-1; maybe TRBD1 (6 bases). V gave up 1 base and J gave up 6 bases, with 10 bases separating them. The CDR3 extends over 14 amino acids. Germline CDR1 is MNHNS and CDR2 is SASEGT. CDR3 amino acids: CASSEGGGPNEQFF. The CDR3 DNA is TGTGCCAGCAGTGAAGGTGGGGGCCCCAATGAGCAGTTCTTC.

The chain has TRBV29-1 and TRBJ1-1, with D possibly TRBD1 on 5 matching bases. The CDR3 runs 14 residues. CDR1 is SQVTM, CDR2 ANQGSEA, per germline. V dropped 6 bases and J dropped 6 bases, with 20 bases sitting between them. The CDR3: CSVGGTAVRAEAFF. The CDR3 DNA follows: TGCAGCGTGGGGGGGACCGCCGTTAGGGCTGAAGCTTTCTTT.

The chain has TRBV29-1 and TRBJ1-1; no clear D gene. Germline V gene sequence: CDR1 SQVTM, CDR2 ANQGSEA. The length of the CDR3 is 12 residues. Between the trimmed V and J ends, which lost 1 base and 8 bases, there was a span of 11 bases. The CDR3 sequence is CSVEVAHNEAFF. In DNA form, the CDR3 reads TGCAGCGTTGAAGTAGCACATAACGAAGCTTTCTTT.

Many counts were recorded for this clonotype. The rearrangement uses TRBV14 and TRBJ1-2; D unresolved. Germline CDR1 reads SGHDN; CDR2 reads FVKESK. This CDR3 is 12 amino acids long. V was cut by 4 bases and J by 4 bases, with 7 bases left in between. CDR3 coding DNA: TGTGCCAGCAGCCCCTCCCGCTATGGCTACACCTTC. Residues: CASSPSRYGYTF.

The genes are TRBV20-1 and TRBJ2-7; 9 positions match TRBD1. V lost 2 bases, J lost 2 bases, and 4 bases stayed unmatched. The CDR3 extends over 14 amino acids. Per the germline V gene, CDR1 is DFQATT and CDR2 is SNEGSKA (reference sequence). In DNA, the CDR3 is TGCAGTGCTAGACCGGGACAGGGACCCTACGAGCAGTACTTC. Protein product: CSARPGQGPYEQYF.

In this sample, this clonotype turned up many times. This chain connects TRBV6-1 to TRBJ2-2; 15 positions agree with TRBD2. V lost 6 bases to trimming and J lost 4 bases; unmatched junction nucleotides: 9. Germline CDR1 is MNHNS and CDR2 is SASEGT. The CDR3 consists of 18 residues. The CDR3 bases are TGTGCCAGCAGCTTTGGACTAGCGGGAGGGGTTAGCACCGGGGAGCTGTTTTTT. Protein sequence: CASSFGLAGGVSTGELFF.

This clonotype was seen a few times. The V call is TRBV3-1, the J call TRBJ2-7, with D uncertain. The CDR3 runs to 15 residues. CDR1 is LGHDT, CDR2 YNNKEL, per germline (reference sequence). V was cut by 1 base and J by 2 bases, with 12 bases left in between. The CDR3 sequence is CASSQAGGPTYEQYF. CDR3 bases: TGTGCCAGCAGCCAAGCTGGCGGTCCTACCTACGAGCAGTACTTC.

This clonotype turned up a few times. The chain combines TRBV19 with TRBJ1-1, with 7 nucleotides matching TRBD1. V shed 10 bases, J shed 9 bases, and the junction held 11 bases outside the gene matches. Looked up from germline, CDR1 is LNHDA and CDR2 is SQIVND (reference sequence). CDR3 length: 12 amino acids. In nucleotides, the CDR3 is TGTGCCACAGGACAGGCCCCCGGAAAAGCTTTCTTT. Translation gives CATGQAPGKAFF.